Shown below are 15 T cell receptor beta chains from a single sample sequenced in a study of blood T cell repertoires in COVID-19. Here immunoSEQ multiplex PCR was the method, and the copy in TCRdb shows in-frame clones only, minus some. Of around 140,000 clones in the sample, approximately 89% were seen once. Sequenced sample: peripheral blood. These receptors originate from a man in his sixties with active or convalescent COVID-19.

The rearrangement uses TRBV9 and TRBJ1-6; D gene ambiguous. The V gene lost 2 bases and the J gene lost 8 bases, with 14 bases spanning the gap. The CDR3 is 15 amino acids. Germline assignment: CDR1 SGDLS and CDR2 YYNGEE. CDR3 coding DNA: TGTGCCAGCAGCGTGGGCGGGGAACCAGATTCACCCCTCCACTTT. Translating gives CASSVGGEPDSPLHF.

The chain links TRBV24-1 to TRBJ2-1; TRBD2 matches at 8 bases. CDR1 and CDR2 (germline): KGHDR, SFDVKD. CDR3 size: 17 residues. Unmatched junction bases numbered 7, after V lost 2 bases and J lost 2 bases. CDR3 DNA sequence: TGTGCCACCAGTGATTCTTTCGGGAGGGCCGCCTACAATGAGCAGTTCTTC. Protein sequence: CATSDSFGRAAYNEQFF.

The V call is TRBV27, the J call TRBJ1-2, with TRBD1 matching over 7 bases. The CDR3 consists of 13 residues. Germline assignment: CDR1 MNHEY and CDR2 SMNVEV (reference sequence). Trimming cost V 6 bases and J 4 bases; bases outside gene matches: 5. The CDR3 DNA sequence: TGTGCCAGCAGAGGGGCAGGGGGCTATGGCTACACCTTC. Its translation is CASRGAGGYGYTF.

This chain links TRBV6-6 with TRBJ1-1; TRBD1 agrees at 9 bases. CDR3 length: 16 residues. With V trimmed by 5 bases and J by 1 base, 8 bases remained unmatched. Germline CDR1 is MNHNY and CDR2 is SVGAGI (reference sequence). The CDR3 nucleotides are TGTGCCAGCAGTCCAAAGGACAGGGGACGGAACACTGAAGCTTTCTTT. Its protein product is CASSPKDRGRNTEAFF.

The V gene is TRBV3-1 (or the pseudogene TRBV3-2), the J gene TRBJ1-5; D possibly corresponds to TRBD1 (6 bases). Deletions cut 4 bases from V and 6 bases from J, with 13 bases between. CDR3 length: 14 amino acids. The germline CDR1 and CDR2 sequences are LGHDT and YNNKEL (reference sequence). CDR3 nucleotides: TGTGCCAGCAGCCTGCGGGCAGGGGTTCAGCCCCAGCATTTT. Its protein is CASSLRAGVQPQHF.

This chain connects TRBV28 to TRBJ1-5, with D maybe TRBD1 (6 bases). CDR3 size: 14 residues. V was trimmed by 6 bases and J by 6 bases, leaving 15 bases between them. Germline loops: CDR1 MDHEN, CDR2 SYDVKM. The CDR3 DNA follows: TGTGCCAGCAGCAGTGCCTCCAGGGGTCAGCCCCAGCATTTT. This translates into CASSSASRGQPQHF.

This rearrangement joins TRBV30 to TRBJ2-7; TRBD1 matches at 7 bases. This CDR3 region has 15 residues. The V gene end was trimmed by 5 bases and the J gene end by 2 bases; junction bases not matched to a gene: 12. Looked up from germline, CDR1 is GTSNPN and CDR2 is SVGIG (reference sequence). The CDR3 reads CAWGDSPDKPYEQYF. CDR3 bases: TGTGCCTGGGGGGACAGTCCCGACAAGCCCTACGAGCAGTACTTC.

This clone occurred a few times. CDR3 protein: CASSLPGQLNTEAFF. As DNA, the CDR3 is TGCGCCAGCAGCTTGCCCGGACAGTTGAACACTGAAGCTTTCTTT. The chain joins TRBV5-1 to TRBJ1-1, with D possibly matching TRBD1 (6 bases). CDR1 is SGHRS and CDR2 is YFSETQ in the germline V gene. Trimming left V 1 base short and J 0 bases short, with 10 bases between. The CDR3 runs 15 residues.

In DNA form, the CDR3 reads TGTGCCAGCAACCTACTAGCGGGAGGTTCCTACGAGCAGTACTTC. Translation: CASNLLAGGSYEQYF. The chain recombines TRBV7-6 with TRBJ2-7, with 12 positions matching TRBD2. V shed 7 bases, J shed 1 base, and the junction held 5 bases outside the gene matches. The germline gives CDR1 SGHVS, CDR2 FNYEAQ. This CDR3 is 15 amino acids long.

There are a few counts of this clone. The chain uses TRBV19 and TRBJ1-2; 10 nucleotides align to TRBD1. The length of the CDR3 is 14 residues. Germline V gene data show CDR1 as LNHDA and CDR2 as SQIVND (reference sequence). Trimming at V came to 6 bases and at J to 9 bases, leaving 10 bases not matched to a gene. The CDR3 is CASRPGQGVHRYTF. CDR3 DNA: TGTGCCAGTAGGCCTGGACAGGGGGTTCATCGCTACACCTTC. The full variable domain, rest sourced from reference TRBV19 and TRBJ1-2, is DGGITQSPKYLFRKEGQNVTLSCEQNLNHDAMYWYRQDPGQGLRLIYYSQIVNDFQKGDIAEGYSVSREKKESFPLTVTSAQKNPTAFYLCASRPGQGVHRYTFGSGTRLTVV.

The rearrangement uses TRBV5-4 and TRBJ2-5; TRBD1 agrees at 7 bases. Per the germline V gene, CDR1 is SGHNT and CDR2 is YYREEE (reference sequence). The CDR3 loop spans 14 amino acids. Germline trimming cut 0 bases from V and 3 bases from J; bases unmatched to any gene: 2. The CDR3 spells CASSLVGQKETQYF. The CDR3 DNA reads as TGTGCCAGCAGCTTGGTGGGACAGAAAGAGACCCAGTACTTC.

This clone was counted once. The chain joins TRBV5-6 to TRBJ1-3; 7 nucleotides line up with TRBD1. Losses at the gene ends were 4 bases for V and 4 bases for J; bases not matched to a gene: 5. Germline V gene data show CDR1 as SGHDT and CDR2 as YYEEEE. The CDR3 covers 14 residues. CDR3 nucleotides: TGTGCCAGCAGCGTGACAGGGAACGGAAACACCATATATTTT. Amino acids: CASSVTGNGNTIYF.

The chain carries TRBV6-5 and TRBJ2-7; TRBD1 agrees at 8 bases. V trimming: 6 bases; J trimming: 2 bases; junction bases outside the gene matches: 6. The CDR3 length is 14 residues. In germline, CDR1 is MNHEY, CDR2 SVGAGI. This chain's CDR3 is CASSAGTGAYEQYF. As DNA, the CDR3 is TGTGCCAGCAGCGCTGGGACAGGAGCCTACGAGCAGTACTTC.

The chain employs TRBV2 and TRBJ2-3; D ambiguous. The CDR3 spans 12 residues. Germline V lookup: CDR1 SNHLY, CDR2 FYNNEI. The V end lost 7 bases, the J end lost 1 base, and 6 bases lay between the germline ends. CDR3 residues: CASIWRTDTQYF. In nucleotides, the CDR3 is TGTGCCAGCATATGGCGCACAGATACGCAGTATTTT.

The CDR3 loop is CASSQVPPTGGAQYF. The DNA of the CDR3 is TGTGCCAGCAGCCAAGTCCCTCCCACGGGAGGGGCCCAGTACTTC. This chain joins TRBV3-1 (or the pseudogene TRBV3-2) and TRBJ2-5, with TRBD2 matching 8 bases. V lost 1 base and J lost 9; bases outside the gene matches: 10. The CDR3 contains 15 residues. Germline assignment: CDR1 LGHDT and CDR2 YNNKEL (reference sequence).